This paragraph covers one TCR beta chain sequence. Here immunoSEQ multiplex PCR was the method, and the copy in TCRdb shows in-frame clones only, minus some. The repertoire has 70,000 to 85,000 clones, around 82% of them found once; the top ten carry about 42%. The entry originates in a study of blood T cell repertoires in COVID-19. This CDR3 is built from 15 residues. The V segment lost 3 bases and the J segment 7 bases; nucleotides outside the gene matches: 7. Per germline, CDR1 SGDLS and CDR2 YYNGEE. This chain uses TRBV9 with TRBJ1-6, with 7 bases fitting TRBD1. Sequencing used peripheral blood. The clonotype comes from a man older than 75 with active or convalescent COVID-19. DNA of the CDR3: TGTGCCAGCAGCGCCAAGGGGGCTGGGAATTCACCCCTCCACTTT. Translated: CASSAKGAGNSPLHF.